The rows below give T cell receptor beta chains drawn from one sample of a study of T-cell reconstitution after alpha-beta-depleted transplantation in children. Each CDR3 protein gets one entry after TCRdb re-called the PCR reads with MiXCR. The sample includes around 340,000 distinct CDR3 sequences, about an eighth of them seen just once. The sequencing used PBMCs, collected from the stem cell graft. The receptors stem from a human donor who donated a stem cell graft to a child with Fanconi anemia. Both conserved end residues are trimmed from each CDR3. Size is omitted from some rows. Given values are once, few, many or a class for expanded clones.

ASSDGRRNSYNSPLH,few,TRBV6-1
SVWTGTDTQY,many,TRBV29-1
ASSSENTGELF,many,TRBV5-1
ASSQGIIALAKNIQY,many,TRBV3-1
ATSDYSDTQY,many,TRBV24-1
ASSLVGSGANVLT,medium-sized,TRBV11-2
ASSDASGSYEQY,few,TRBV2
ASSGRRNTGELF,-,TRBV5-4
ASSPIPQLGTQY,many,TRBV7-2
SASLRSDSLEAF,-,TRBV20-1
ASSWAGKKEKLF,few,TRBV7-8
ASSLDPVSSYNEQF,-,TRBV11-2
ASSQEGEAF,few,TRBV4-1
ASSLGRRTGGSDSYGYT,many,TRBV5-6
ASSLSGDQPQH,many,TRBV7-6
ASSRVGGTEAF,few,TRBV5-5
ASSRDISWDGEAF,-,TRBV7-6
ASSLAITGQETQY,-,TRBV7-2
SVQLQGGTEAF,-,TRBV29-1
ASSQLARGISPLH,-,TRBV3-1
ASSLDQGSEAF,-,TRBV7-9
AISEVGGSPLH,many,TRBV10-3
ASTYTDTQY,many,TRBV5-1
ASSLGTGNSNQPQH,few,TRBV7-6
SASPPGEGAKNIQY,few,TRBV20-1
ASSSSGGDEQF,few,TRBV5-5
SARGTLNEQF,many,TRBV20-1